Detailed here is one T cell receptor (beta chain). The antigen it binds to is not known. Per-base quality was not reported, and no clone a single base away is much larger than it. Only healthy Caucasian donors were included. The twin cohort comprised three pairs of female monozygotic twins, all aged about 18 to 29 years. Peripheral blood mononuclear cells were used as the source from which RNA for TCR libraries was isolated. This sample was included in a study of identical twins listed by TCRdb under 2016. Study-wide context: TCR alpha and beta repertoires from monozygotic twins, unrelated adults of various ages and cord blood were deep-sequenced to test whether fetal clonotypes persist. To rule out contamination, the twin experiments were replicated at different times with different library preparation protocols.

The V end loses 3 bases and the J end loses 3 bases, and a stretch of 9 bases separates them. The CDR3, cysteine through phenylalanine, is 14 amino acids long. Just the 42-base CDR3 DNA is kept, in frame starting at base 1. Receptor libraries were prepared by 5' RACE. Sequencing was performed on an Illumina HiSeq 2000. A universal primer binding site was introduced by template switching, and a unique molecular identifier was present in the final cDNA, enabling accurate counting of TCR cDNA molecules. Specific primers in the conserved constant-segment region were used to synthesize first-strand cDNA for TCR alpha and beta chains. To control for contamination, every cDNA library carried two barcodes: a SMART-Mk sample barcode plus Illumina barcodes. Two successive PCR steps introduced TruSeq adapter sequences along with Illumina sample barcodes. The Illumina HiSeq platform was used with custom primers to sequence TCR alpha and beta cDNA libraries. Concerning the study's data processing: MiGEC processed the raw reads to extract unique molecular identifiers, while MiXCR was used to determine the CDR3 positions. For each individual, recombination models were inferred using an EM algorithm with the repgenHMM and IGoR tools. The analysis of shared clonotypes was done with the tcR package in R, with sharing normalized by the product of cloneset sizes. To study raw recombination free of thymic and clonal selection effects, out-of-frame nonproductive sequences were analyzed. The public reads were quality trimmed at Q25 with fastp and then assembled into clones with MiXCR by TCRdb, keeping productive beta chains. Entries are consolidated by CDR3 protein sequence, retaining the most common genes and DNA. The V and J calls and clone size are TCRdb's, not the authors'. In all, the sample holds under 1 million distinct CDR3 sequences, and more than 9% of those were seen once. The ten largest make up around 1.5% of the sample.

Study-wide findings and limitations: In monozygotic twins, out-of-frame TCR alpha sharing was systematically underestimated by recombination models, although the models agreed with sharing between unrelated individuals. Compared with coincidental sharing between unrelated individuals, out-of-frame TCR alpha sequences shared between twins had an excess of sequences with low generation probability. In beta out-of-frame sequences, excess twin sharing was weaker, because having fewer shared sequences lowered the signal-to-noise ratio. Because the same donors could not be followed over many years, the conclusions relied on cross-sectional statistical analysis. Abundant cord blood beta clonotypes carried fewer insertions; young adult naive repertoires showed a weaker similar trend, while memory repertoires showed none. Invariant T cells such as MAIT and iNKT could partly confound zero-insertion analyses, though diverse VJ usage argued against this for most clonotypes.

This sample also appeared in a second study, on yellow fever vaccine responses in identical twins. The second investigation adds: According to the authors, the vaccine-induced T cell response in identical twins seemed to be partly convergent and partly specific to each individual. The study precisely tracked vaccine-responding T cell clones in identical twins.

The sample comprised PBMCs. Recombination joined TRBV23-1 with TRBJ1-3; the D gene is perhaps TRBD1, from 6 matching bases. TRBV23-1 is recorded as an ORF, its role being uncertain. The TCR originated in a woman aged 18-29 years in good health. The bases are TGCGCCAGCAGTCAGGGGGCTTATGGAAACACCATATATTTT. The encoded protein is CASSQGAYGNTIYF.